This T cell receptor (beta chain) was captured by sequencing in a study of blood T cell repertoires in COVID-19. Overall study context: T cells, B-cell-depleted T cells, or PBMCs supplied cDNA or gDNA.

The assay was immunoSEQ multiplex PCR, and TCRdb's table has in-frame clones only and misses some. The repertoire has around 180,000 clones, around 86% of them found once; the top ten carry less than 3.5%. This CDR3 has 13 amino acids. Per germline, CDR1 SGHAT and CDR2 FQNNGV. Deletions cut 2 bases from V and 8 bases from J, with 12 bases between. The clonotype originates from a woman in her 30s with active or convalescent COVID-19. V gene TRBV11-2 combines with J gene TRBJ1-1, with no clear D. The sample taken for sequencing was peripheral blood. The CDR3 is CASSLSLGREAFF. The CDR3 DNA reads as TGTGCCAGCAGCTTATCCCTAGGGAGGGAAGCTTTCTTT.